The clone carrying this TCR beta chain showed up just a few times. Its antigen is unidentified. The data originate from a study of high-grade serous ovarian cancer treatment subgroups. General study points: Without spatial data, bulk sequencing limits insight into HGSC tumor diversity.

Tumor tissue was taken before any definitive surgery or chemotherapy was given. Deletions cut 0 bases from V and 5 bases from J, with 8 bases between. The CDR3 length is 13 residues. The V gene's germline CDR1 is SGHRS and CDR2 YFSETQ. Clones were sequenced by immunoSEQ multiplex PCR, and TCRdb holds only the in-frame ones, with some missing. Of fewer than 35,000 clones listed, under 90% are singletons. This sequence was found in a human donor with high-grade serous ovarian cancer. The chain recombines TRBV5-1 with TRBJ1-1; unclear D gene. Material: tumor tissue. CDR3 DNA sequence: TGCGCCAGCAGCTTGGTGGCGGGGACTGAAGCTTTCTTT. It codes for CASSLVAGTEAFF.